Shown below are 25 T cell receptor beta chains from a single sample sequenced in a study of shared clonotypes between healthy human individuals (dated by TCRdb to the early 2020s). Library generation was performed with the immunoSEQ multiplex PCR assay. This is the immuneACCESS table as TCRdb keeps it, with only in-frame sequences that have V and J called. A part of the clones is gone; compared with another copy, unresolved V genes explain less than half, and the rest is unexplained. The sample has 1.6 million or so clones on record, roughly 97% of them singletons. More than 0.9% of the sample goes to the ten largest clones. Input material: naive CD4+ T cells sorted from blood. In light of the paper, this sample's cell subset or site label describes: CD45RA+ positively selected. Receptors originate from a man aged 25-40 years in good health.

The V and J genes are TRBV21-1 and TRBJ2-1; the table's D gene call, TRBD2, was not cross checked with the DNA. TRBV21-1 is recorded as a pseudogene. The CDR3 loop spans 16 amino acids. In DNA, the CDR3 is TGTGCCAGCGGAGATTTGACTAGCGGACTACAGAATGAGCAGTTCTTC. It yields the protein CASGDLTSGLQNEQFF.

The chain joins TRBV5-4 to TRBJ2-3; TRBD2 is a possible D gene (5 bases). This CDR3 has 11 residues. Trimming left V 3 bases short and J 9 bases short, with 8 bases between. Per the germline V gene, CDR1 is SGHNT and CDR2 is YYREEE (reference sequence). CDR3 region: CASSWERTQYF. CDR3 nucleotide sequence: TGTGCCAGCAGCTGGGAGAGGACGCAGTATTTT.

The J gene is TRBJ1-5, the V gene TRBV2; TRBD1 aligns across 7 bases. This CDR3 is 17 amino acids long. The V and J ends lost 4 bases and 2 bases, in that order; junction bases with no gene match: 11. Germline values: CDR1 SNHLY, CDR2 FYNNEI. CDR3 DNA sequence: TGTGCCAGCAGTGGTTGGACAGGCCTGAAGGGCAATCAGCCCCAGCATTTT. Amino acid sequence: CASSGWTGLKGNQPQHF.

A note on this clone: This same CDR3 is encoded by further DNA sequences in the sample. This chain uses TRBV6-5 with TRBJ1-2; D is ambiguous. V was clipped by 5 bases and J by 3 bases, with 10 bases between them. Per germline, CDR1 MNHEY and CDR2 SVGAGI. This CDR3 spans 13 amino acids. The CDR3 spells CASSPRGYYGYTF. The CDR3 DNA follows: TGTGCCAGCAGTCCCCGTGGGTACTATGGCTACACCTTC.

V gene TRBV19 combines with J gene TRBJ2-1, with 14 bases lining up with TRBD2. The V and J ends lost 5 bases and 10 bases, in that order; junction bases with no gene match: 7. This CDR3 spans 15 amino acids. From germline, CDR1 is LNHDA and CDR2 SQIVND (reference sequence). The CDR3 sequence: CASSPGLAGGHEQFF. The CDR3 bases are TGTGCCAGTAGTCCCGGACTAGCGGGAGGCCACGAGCAGTTCTTC.

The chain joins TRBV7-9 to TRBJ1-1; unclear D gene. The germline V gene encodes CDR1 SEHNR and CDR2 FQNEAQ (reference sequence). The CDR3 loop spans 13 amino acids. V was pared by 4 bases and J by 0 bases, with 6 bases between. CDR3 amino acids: CASSSSVNTEAFF. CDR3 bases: TGTGCCAGCAGCTCATCCGTGAACACTGAAGCTTTCTTT.

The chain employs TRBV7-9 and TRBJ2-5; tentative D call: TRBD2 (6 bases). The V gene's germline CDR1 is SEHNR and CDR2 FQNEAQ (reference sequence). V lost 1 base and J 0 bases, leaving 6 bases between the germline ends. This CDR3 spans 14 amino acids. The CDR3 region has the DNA TGTGCCAGCAGCTTAGGGGGGGACCAAGAGACCCAGTACTTC. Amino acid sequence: CASSLGGDQETQYF.

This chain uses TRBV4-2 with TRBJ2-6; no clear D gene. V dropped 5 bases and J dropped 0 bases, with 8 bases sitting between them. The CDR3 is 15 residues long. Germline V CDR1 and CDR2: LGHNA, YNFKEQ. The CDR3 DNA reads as TGTGCCAGCAGCTTACCTCTCTCTGGGGCCAACGTCCTGACTTTC. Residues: CASSLPLSGANVLTF.

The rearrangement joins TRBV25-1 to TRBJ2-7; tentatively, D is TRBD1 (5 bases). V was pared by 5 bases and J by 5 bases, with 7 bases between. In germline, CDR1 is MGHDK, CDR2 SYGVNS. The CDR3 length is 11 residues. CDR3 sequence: CASSSGNEQYF. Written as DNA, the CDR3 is TGTGCCAGCAGTTCAGGGAACGAGCAGTACTTC.

In DNA, the CDR3 is TGTGCCAGCAGCGTAGCTACCCGGACAGGGCAAGAGACCCAGTACTTC. Its translation is CASSVATRTGQETQYF. V and J are TRBV9 and TRBJ2-5, with 8 positions matching TRBD1. There are 16 residues in the CDR3. Germline V CDR1 and CDR2: SGDLS, YYNGEE. V shed 0 bases and J 2 bases; nucleotides not matched to a gene: 6.

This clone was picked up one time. The CDR3 reads CASSQASPVADTQYF. In nucleotides, the CDR3 is TGTGCCAGCTCTCAGGCTAGCCCCGTTGCAGATACGCAGTATTTT. The chain links TRBV11-2 to TRBJ2-3, with D tentatively TRBD2 (5 bases). CDR3 length equals 15 residues. The germline V and J ends were trimmed by 8 bases and 4 bases, with 19 bases remaining between them. Germline lookup yields CDR1 SGHAT and CDR2 FQNNGV.

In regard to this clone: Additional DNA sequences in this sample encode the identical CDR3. Written as DNA, the CDR3 is TGTGCCAGCAAAGACGGAACCTACGAGCAGTACTTC. Translated: CASKDGTYEQYF. V is TRBV2 and J is TRBJ2-7; D not certain. The V and J ends lost 7 bases and 2 bases respectively, with 9 bases between them. From germline, CDR1 is SNHLY and CDR2 FYNNEI. The CDR3 sequence is 12 residues long. Together with reference TRBV2 and TRBJ2-7, the CDR3 gives the full variable domain: EPEVTQTPSHQVTQMGQEVILRCVPISNHLYFYWYRQILGQKVEFLVSFYNNEISEKSEIFDDQFSVERPDGSNFTLKIRSTKLEDSAMYFCASKDGTYEQYFGPGTRLTVT.

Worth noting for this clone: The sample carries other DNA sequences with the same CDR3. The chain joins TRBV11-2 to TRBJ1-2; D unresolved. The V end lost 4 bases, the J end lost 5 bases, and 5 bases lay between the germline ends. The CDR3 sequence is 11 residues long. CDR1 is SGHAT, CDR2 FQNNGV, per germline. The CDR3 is CASSSGYGYTF. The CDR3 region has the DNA TGTGCCAGCAGCTCCGGTTATGGCTACACCTTC.

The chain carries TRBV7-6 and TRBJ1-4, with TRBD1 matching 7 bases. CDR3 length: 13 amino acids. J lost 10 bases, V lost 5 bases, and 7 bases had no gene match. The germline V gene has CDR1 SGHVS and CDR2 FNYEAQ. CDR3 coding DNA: TGTGCCAGCAGCGCCCTTCCAGGGGGAAAACTGTTTTTT. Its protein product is CASSALPGGKLFF. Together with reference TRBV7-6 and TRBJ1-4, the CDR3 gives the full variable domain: GAGVSQSPRYKVTKRGQDVALRCDPISGHVSLYWYRQALGQGPEFLTYFNYEAQQDKSGLPNDRFSAERPEGSISTLTIQRTEQRDSAMYRCASSALPGGKLFFGSGTQLSVL.

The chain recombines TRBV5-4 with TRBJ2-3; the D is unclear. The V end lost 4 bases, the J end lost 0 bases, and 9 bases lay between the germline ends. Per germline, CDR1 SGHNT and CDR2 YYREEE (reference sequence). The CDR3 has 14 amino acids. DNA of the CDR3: TGTGCCAGCAGCCCCAGCGCAAGCACAGATACGCAGTATTTT. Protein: CASSPSASTDTQYF.

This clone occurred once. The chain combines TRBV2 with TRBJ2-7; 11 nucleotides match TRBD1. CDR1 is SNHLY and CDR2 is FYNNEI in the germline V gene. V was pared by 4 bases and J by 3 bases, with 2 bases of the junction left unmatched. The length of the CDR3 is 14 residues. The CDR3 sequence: CASSGDRGDYEQYF. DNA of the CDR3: TGTGCCAGCAGTGGGGACAGGGGGGACTACGAGCAGTACTTC.

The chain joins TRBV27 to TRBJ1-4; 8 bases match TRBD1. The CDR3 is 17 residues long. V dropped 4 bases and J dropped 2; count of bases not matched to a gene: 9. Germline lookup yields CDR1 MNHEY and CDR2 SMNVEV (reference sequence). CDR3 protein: CASSSDRGGGTNEKLFF. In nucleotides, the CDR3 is TGTGCCAGCAGTTCTGACAGGGGCGGAGGGACTAATGAAAAACTGTTTTTT.

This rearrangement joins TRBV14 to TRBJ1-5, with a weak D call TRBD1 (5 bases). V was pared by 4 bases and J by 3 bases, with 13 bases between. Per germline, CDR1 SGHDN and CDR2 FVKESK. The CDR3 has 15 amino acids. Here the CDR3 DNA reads TGTGCCAGCAGCCCATACAGGCCTATCAATCAGCCCCAGCATTTT. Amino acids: CASSPYRPINQPQHF.

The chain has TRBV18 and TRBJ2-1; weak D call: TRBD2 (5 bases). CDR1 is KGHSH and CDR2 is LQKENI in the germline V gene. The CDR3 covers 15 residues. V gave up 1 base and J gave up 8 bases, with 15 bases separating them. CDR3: CASSPRRIVGHEQFF. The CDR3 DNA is TGTGCCAGCTCACCACGGAGGATAGTGGGTCATGAGCAGTTCTTC. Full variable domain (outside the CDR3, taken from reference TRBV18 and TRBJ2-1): NAGVMQNPRHLVRRRGQEARLRCSPMKGHSHVYWYRQLPEEGLKFMVYLQKENIIDESGMPKERFSAEFPKEGPSILRIQQVVRGDSAAYFCASSPRRIVGHEQFFGPGTRLTVL.

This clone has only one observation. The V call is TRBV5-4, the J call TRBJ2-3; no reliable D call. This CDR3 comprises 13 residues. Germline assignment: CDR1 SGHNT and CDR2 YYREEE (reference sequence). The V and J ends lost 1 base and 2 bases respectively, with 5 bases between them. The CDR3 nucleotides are TGTGCCAGCAGCTTGCGATACACAGATACGCAGTATTTT. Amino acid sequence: CASSLRYTDTQYF.

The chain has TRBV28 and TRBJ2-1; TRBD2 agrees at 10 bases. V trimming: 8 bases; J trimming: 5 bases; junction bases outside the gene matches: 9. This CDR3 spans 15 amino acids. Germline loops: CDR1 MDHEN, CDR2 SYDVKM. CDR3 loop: CASAHGTSVDNEQFF. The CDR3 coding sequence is TGTGCCAGCGCTCACGGGACTAGCGTAGACAATGAGCAGTTCTTC. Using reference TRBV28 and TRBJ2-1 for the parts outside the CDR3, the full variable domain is DVKVTQSSRYLVKRTGEKVFLECVQDMDHENMFWYRQDPGLGLRLIYFSYDVKMKEKGDIPEGYSVSREKKERFSLILESASTNQTSMYLCASAHGTSVDNEQFFGPGTRLTVL.

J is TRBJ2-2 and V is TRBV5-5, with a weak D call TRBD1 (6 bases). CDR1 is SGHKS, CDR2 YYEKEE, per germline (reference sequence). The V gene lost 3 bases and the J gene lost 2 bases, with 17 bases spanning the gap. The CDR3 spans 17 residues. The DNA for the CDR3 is TGTGCCAGCAGCTCCTATAGAGGACAGACTAACACCGGGGAGCTGTTTTTT. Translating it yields CASSSYRGQTNTGELFF.

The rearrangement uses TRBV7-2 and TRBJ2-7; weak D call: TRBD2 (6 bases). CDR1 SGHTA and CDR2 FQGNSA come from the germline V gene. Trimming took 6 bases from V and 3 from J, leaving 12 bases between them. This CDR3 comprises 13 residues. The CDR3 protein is CASSFPGGYEQYF. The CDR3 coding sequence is TGTGCCAGCAGTTTTCCCGGGGGCTACGAGCAGTACTTC.

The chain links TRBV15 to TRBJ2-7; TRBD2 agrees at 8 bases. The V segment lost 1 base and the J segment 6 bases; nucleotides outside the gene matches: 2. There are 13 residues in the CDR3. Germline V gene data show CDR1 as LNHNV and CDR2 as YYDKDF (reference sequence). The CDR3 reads CATSRGGGSEQYF. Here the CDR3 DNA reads TGTGCCACCAGCAGAGGCGGGGGGTCCGAGCAGTACTTC.

The CDR3 spells CASSYSRRDSYEQYF. CDR3 nucleotide sequence: TGTGCCAGCAGTTACTCCCGACGGGACTCCTACGAGCAGTACTTC. The chain carries TRBV6-5 and TRBJ2-7; TRBD2 is a possible D gene (5 bases). This CDR3 comprises 15 residues. Germline V lookup: CDR1 MNHEY, CDR2 SVGAGI. V shed 0 bases and J shed 0 bases, with 9 bases lying between them.